The clone carrying this T cell receptor (beta chain) was recorded many times. Its antigen remains unknown. CDR1 and CDR2 (germline): MGHDK, SYGVNS. The CDR3 has 18 residues. The V end was cut by 4 bases, the J end by 0 bases, with 19 bases between. This sample was taken from a study of T-cell reconstitution after alpha-beta-depleted transplantation in children. General study findings and limits: Approximately two months post-transplant, alpha-beta T cells reportedly originated from several hundred expanded graft clones. Surviving recipient cells, namely T cells and thymic progenitors, were the source of high day-60 TCRbeta diversity in some patients. After one year, T-cell counts and TCRbeta diversity mostly came from new T cells.

Unique molecular identifiers were incorporated into the prepared TCRbeta library. TCRdb called the PCR reads again in MiXCR, with one record for every CDR3 protein. The sample holds 120,000 or so distinct CDR3 sequences, more than 20% seen once. The origin of this receptor is a male patient between 2 and 15 years old who had a stem cell transplant for chronic granulomatous disease, so the T cells may come from the graft donor. This sample comprised PBMCs, mostly from graft donor cells, obtained 180 days after TCRalphabeta/CD19-depleted stem cell transplant. J is TRBJ1-3 and V is TRBV25-1; D may be TRBD1 (5 bases). CDR3: CASSGLGGPISSGNTIYF. The CDR3 DNA is TGTGCCAGCAGTGGACTTGGGGGTCCTATAAGCTCTGGAAACACCATATATTTT.